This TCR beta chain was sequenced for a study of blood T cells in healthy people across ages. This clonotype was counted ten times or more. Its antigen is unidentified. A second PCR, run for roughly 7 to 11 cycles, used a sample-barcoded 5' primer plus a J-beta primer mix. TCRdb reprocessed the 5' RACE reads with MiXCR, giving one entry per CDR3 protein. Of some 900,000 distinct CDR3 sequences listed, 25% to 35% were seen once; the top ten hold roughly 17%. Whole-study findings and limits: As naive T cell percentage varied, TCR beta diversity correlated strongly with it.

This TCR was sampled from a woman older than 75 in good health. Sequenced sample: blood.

The CDR3 loop is CASSHREGDEQFF. DNA for the CDR3: TGTGCCAGCAGCCACCGGGAGGGCGATGAGCAGTTCTTC. The chain combines TRBV7-2 with TRBJ2-1, with 8 bases aligning to TRBD2. This CDR3 has 13 residues. Per germline, CDR1 SGHTA and CDR2 FQGNSA. J lost 8 bases, V lost 5 bases, and 5 bases had no gene match.